Detailed here is one TCR beta chain. Its matching antigen is unknown. V dropped 8 bases and J dropped 4 bases, with 21 bases sitting between them. The length of the CDR3 is 15 residues. CDR1 and CDR2 from the germline V gene are MNHNS and SASEGT. This entry comes from a study of response to subunit inactivated influenza vaccine. TCRdb re-called the RT-PCR reads with MiXCR, one entry per CDR3 protein. The profile shows a few hundred thousand distinct CDR3 sequences, around 13% of them singletons. Study outcomes and limitations: Authors suggested each seasonal influenza vaccination recruits few new T cells.

The sequence came from a man between 45 and 60 years old who received an inactivated influenza vaccine. This specimen consisted of PBMCs from blood, obtained 11 to 12 days after vaccination. The gene calls are TRBV6-1 and TRBJ2-7; perhaps D is TRBD1 or TRBD2 (5 bases each). The DNA for the CDR3 is TGTGCCAGCGCGCAAGGCCGGGGCACCCAATACGAGCAGTACTTC. Its translation is CASAQGRGTQYEQYF.